The entry below gives a single T cell receptor (beta chain) sequence along with its context. The sample comes from a study of OX40 agonist ivuxolimab in advanced cancers. TCRdb keeps only in-frame clones here, not all; method: immunoSEQ multiplex PCR. The table lists 65,000 to 80,000 clones, 65% to 90% of them singletons, with around 1.8% in the top ten. The CDR3 spans 18 residues. The germline V gene encodes CDR1 LGHNA and CDR2 YSLEER. Trimming removed 2 bases at V and 0 bases at J, with 17 bases between. The chain employs TRBV4-3 and TRBJ1-3, with a possible D match to TRBD1 (6 bases). This specimen consisted of CD4+ or CD8+ T cells sorted from blood, obtained in a trial of the OX40 agonist ivuxolimab. This receptor was taken from an adult with an advanced solid tumor such as melanoma, head and neck, liver or kidney cancer. CDR3 loop: CASSQTRQDYYSGNTIYF. The CDR3 nucleotides are TGCGCCAGCAGCCAAACCCGACAGGATTATTACTCTGGAAACACCATATATTTT.